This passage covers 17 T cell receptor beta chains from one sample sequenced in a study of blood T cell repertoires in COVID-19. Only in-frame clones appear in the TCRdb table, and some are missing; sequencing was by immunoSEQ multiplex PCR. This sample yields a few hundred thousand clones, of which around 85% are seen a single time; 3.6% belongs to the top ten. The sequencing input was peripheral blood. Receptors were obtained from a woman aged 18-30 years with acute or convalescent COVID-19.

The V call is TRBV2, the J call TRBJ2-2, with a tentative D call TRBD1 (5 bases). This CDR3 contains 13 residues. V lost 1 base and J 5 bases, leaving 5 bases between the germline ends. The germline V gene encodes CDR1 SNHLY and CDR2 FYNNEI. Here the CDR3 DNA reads TGTGCCAGCAGTGAAGGACAGACCGGGGAGCTGTTTTTT. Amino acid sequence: CASSEGQTGELFF.

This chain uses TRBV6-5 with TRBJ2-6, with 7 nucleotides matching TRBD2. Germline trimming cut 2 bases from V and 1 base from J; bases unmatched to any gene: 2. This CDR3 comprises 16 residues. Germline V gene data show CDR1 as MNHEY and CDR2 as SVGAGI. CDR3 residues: CASSYGGVSGANVLTF. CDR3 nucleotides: TGTGCCAGCAGTTACGGGGGGGTTTCTGGGGCCAACGTCCTGACTTTC.

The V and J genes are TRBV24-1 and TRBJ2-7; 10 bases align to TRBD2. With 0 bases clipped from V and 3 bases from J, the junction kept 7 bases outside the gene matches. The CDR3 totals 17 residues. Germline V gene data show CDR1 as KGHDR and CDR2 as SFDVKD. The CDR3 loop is CATSDLGASGRIYEQYF. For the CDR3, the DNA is TGTGCCACCAGTGATTTGGGAGCTAGCGGGAGAATCTACGAGCAGTACTTC.

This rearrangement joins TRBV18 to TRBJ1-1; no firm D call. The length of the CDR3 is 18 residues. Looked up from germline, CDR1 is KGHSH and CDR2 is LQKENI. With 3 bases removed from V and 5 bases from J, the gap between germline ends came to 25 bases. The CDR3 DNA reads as TGTGCCAGCTCACCCTCCTTCACAGACACCACTAGGGTGACTGAAGCTTTCTTT. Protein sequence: CASSPSFTDTTRVTEAFF.

The DNA for the CDR3 is TGCAGCGTTAATGAGGGAAACCAGCCCCAGCATTTT. Residues: CSVNEGNQPQHF. V is TRBV29-1 and J is TRBJ1-5; D is undetermined. This CDR3 spans 12 amino acids. Germline V gives CDR1 SQVTM, CDR2 ANQGSEA. The germline V and J ends were trimmed by 5 bases and 7 bases, with 12 bases remaining between them.

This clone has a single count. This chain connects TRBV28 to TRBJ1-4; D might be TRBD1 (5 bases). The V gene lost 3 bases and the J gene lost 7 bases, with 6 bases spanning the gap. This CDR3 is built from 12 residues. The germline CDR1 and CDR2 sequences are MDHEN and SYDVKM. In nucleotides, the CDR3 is TGTGCCAGCAGTTTGGGGGGTGAAAAACTGTTTTTT. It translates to CASSLGGEKLFF.

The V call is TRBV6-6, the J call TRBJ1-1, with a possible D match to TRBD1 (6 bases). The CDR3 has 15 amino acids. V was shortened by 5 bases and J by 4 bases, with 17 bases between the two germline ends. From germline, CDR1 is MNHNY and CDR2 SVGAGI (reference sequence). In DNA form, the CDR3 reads TGTGCCAGCAGTAAAAGCACAGGGACGCGCACTGAAGCTTTCTTT. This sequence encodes CASSKSTGTRTEAFF.

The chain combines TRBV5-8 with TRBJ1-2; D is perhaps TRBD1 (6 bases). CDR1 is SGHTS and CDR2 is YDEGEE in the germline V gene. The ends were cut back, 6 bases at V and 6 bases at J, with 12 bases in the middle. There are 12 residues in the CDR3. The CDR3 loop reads CASMHRDHGYTF. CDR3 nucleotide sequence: TGTGCCAGCATGCACAGGGATCATGGCTACACCTTC.

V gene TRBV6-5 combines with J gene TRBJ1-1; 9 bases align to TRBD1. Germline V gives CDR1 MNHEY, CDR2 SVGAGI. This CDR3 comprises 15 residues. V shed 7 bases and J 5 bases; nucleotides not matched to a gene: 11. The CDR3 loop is CASIARTGDRTEAFF. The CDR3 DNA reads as TGTGCCAGCATCGCAAGGACAGGGGATAGAACTGAAGCTTTCTTT.

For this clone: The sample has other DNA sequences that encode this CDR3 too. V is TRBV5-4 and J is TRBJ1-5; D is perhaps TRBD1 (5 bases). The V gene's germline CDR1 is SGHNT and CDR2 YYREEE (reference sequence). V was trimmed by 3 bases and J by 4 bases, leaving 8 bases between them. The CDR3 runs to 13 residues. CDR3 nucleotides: TGTGCCAGCAGCTGGGGGGGGAATCAGCCCCAGCATTTT. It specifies CASSWGGNQPQHF.

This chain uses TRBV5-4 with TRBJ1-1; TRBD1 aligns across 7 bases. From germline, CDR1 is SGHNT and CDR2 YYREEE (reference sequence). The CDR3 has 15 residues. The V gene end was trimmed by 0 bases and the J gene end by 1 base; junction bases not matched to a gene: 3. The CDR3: CASSLVDRENTEAFF. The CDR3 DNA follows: TGTGCCAGCAGCTTGGTTGACAGGGAGAACACTGAAGCTTTCTTT.

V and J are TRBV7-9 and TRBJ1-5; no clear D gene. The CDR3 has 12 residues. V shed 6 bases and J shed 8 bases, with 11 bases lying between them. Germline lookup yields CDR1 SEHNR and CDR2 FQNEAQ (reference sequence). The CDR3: CASSGTTKPQHF. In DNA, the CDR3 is TGTGCCAGCAGTGGCACTACTAAGCCCCAGCATTTT.

CDR3 region: CASRPISGSYEQYF. The CDR3 DNA follows: TGTGCCAGCAGGCCCATTAGCGGGAGCTACGAGCAGTACTTC. The V and J genes are TRBV6-5 and TRBJ2-7, with 9 nucleotides matching TRBD2. From germline, CDR1 is MNHEY and CDR2 SVGAGI. With 6 bases clipped from V and 3 bases from J, the junction kept 6 bases outside the gene matches. The CDR3 is 14 residues long.

The CDR3 reads CASSRGGMSSYEQYF. As DNA, the CDR3 is TGCGCCAGCAGCCGAGGGGGTATGAGCTCCTACGAGCAGTACTTC. The gene calls are TRBV5-1 and TRBJ2-7, with D tentatively TRBD1 (6 bases). From germline, CDR1 is SGHRS and CDR2 YFSETQ. V was pared by 4 bases and J by 0 bases, with 14 bases between. This CDR3 spans 15 amino acids.

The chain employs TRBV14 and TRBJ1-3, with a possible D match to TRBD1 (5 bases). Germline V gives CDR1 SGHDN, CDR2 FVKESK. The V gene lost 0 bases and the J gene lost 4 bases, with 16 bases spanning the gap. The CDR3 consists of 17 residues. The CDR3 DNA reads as TGTGCCAGCAGCCAAGAACCAGGGCCCCTTGGGGGAAACACCATATATTTT. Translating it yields CASSQEPGPLGGNTIYF.

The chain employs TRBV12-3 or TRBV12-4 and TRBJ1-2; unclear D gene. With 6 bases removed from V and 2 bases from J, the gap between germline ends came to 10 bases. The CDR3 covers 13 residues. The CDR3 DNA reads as TGTGCCAGCAGACCAACTGAGAACTATGGCTACACCTTC. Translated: CASRPTENYGYTF.

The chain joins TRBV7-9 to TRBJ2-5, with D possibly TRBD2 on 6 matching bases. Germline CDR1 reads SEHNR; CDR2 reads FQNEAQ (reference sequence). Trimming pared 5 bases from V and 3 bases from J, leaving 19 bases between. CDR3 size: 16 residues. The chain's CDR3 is CASSQFAGLKEETQYF. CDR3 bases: TGTGCCAGCAGCCAATTCGCGGGGTTAAAAGAAGAGACCCAGTACTTC.